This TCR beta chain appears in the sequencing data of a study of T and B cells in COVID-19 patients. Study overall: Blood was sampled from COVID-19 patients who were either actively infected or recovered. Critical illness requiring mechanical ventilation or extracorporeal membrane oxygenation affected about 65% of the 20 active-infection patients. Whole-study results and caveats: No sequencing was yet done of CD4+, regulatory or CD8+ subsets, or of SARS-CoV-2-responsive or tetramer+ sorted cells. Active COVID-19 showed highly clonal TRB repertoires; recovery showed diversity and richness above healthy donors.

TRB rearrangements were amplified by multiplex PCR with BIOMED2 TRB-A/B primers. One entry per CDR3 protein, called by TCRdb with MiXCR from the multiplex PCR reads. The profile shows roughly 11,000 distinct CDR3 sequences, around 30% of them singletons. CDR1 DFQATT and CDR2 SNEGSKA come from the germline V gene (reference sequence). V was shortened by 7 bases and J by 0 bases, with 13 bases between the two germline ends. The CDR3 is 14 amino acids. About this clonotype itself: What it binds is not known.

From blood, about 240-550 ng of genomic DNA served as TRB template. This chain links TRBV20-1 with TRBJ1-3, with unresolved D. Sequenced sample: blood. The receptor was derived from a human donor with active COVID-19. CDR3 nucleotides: TGCAGTGTTTCGACAATAAGCTCTGGAAACACCATATATTTT. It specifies CSVSTISSGNTIYF.